The T cell receptor (beta chain) under discussion was sequenced for a study of shared clonotypes between healthy human individuals. Generated by immunoSEQ multiplex PCR, the TCRdb table keeps only in-frame clones and is missing some. The data show around 700,000 clones, around 72% seen once. Trimming stripped 4 bases from V and 5 bases from J, with 8 bases between. This CDR3 is built from 12 residues. CDR1 and CDR2 (germline): LNHNV, YYDKDF (reference sequence). This sequence was found in a woman aged 25-40 years in good health. Sequencing used memory CD4+ T cells sorted from blood. Stated subset: CD45RA-negative fraction. The genes are TRBV15 and TRBJ2-5; D gene unclear. CDR3 loop: CATSTYAETQYF. CDR3 nucleotides: TGTGCCACCAGCACATATGCGGAGACCCAGTACTTC.